These 8 T cell receptor beta chains share one sample of origin, sequenced in a study of technical replicates of blood from a handful of donors. TCRdb's table, derived via immunoSEQ multiplex PCR, lists solely in-frame clones and lacks some. This table has almost 65,000 clones, about 90% appearing once. Material for sequencing was PBMCs. These receptors all stem from a human donor in good health. Some clones in this sample may be carry-over from other donors' samples.

This rearrangement joins TRBV9 to TRBJ2-5, with TRBD1 matching 7 bases. Germline V gene data show CDR1 as SGDLS and CDR2 as YYNGEE. The V gene end was trimmed by 3 bases and the J gene end by 7 bases; junction bases not matched to a gene: 15. The CDR3 contains 16 residues. Here the CDR3 reads CASSGGRWDSVLTQYF. The CDR3 nucleotides are TGTGCCAGCAGCGGCGGCCGGTGGGACAGCGTACTGACCCAGTACTTC.

The CDR3 nucleotides are TGCACCAGCAGCCAAGAGGAGGAGAACAATGAGCAGTTCTTC. This translates into CTSSQEEENNEQFF. The V gene is TRBV1, the J gene TRBJ2-1; the tabulated D call, TRBD2, remains unverified against the DNA. TRBV1 is classified as a pseudogene. CDR3 length equals 14 residues.

This clone was seen just once. The chain carries TRBV7-2 and TRBJ2-7, with TRBD2 matching 7 bases. CDR1 is SGHTA and CDR2 is FQGNSA in the germline V gene. The V and J ends lost 1 base and 3 bases, in that order; junction bases with no gene match: 3. The CDR3 totals 14 residues. The CDR3 spells CASSLEGGYYEQYF. In DNA, the CDR3 is TGTGCCAGCAGCTTAGAGGGAGGGTACTACGAGCAGTACTTC.

The chain recombines TRBV12-1 with TRBJ2-3; the table gives TRBD2 as D, unverified against the DNA. TRBV12-1 is an annotated pseudogene. The CDR3 extends over 15 amino acids. This CDR3 reads CASSSSSAYTDTQYF. CDR3 DNA sequence: TGTGCCAGCAGCTCCTCCAGCGCCTACACAGATACGCAGTATTTT.

The V call is TRBV5-4, the J call TRBJ2-1; TRBD2 aligns across 8 bases. V dropped 1 base and J dropped 7; count of bases not matched to a gene: 10. The CDR3 length is 16 residues. From germline, CDR1 is SGHNT and CDR2 YYREEE (reference sequence). For the CDR3, the DNA is TGTGCCAGCAGCTTGCCTAGGAGCGGGAGAGTGAATGAGCAGTTCTTC. Translating gives CASSLPRSGRVNEQFF. Looking up the rest from reference TRBV5-4 and TRBJ2-1 gives the full variable domain: ETGVTQSPTHLIKTRGQQVTLRCSSQSGHNTVSWYQQALGQGPQFIFQYYREEENGRGNFPPRFSGLQFPNYSSELNVNALELDDSALYLCASSLPRSGRVNEQFFGPGTRLTVL.

About this clone: The same CDR3 can be traced to other DNA sequences in this sample. The genes are TRBV7-9 and TRBJ1-5; D is perhaps TRBD1 (5 bases). The germline CDR1 and CDR2 sequences are SEHNR and FQNEAQ (reference sequence). This CDR3 has 16 residues. Trimming shortened V by 5 bases and J by 0 bases, and 14 bases separated the two germline ends. CDR3 loop: CASSPGQGDSNQPQHF. The CDR3 DNA is TGTGCCAGCAGCCCAGGGCAGGGCGATAGCAATCAGCCCCAGCATTTT.

V gene TRBV4-1 combines with J gene TRBJ1-2, with D uncertain. The V end lost 5 bases, the J end lost 1 base, and 17 bases lay between the germline ends. CDR1 and CDR2 from the germline V gene are MGHRA and YSYEKL. The CDR3 length is 16 residues. In DNA form, the CDR3 reads TGCGCCAGCAGCTTAGACATCGGAGGGTTTAACTATGGCTACACCTTC. Residues: CASSLDIGGFNYGYTF.

CDR3 residues: CASSPGQGAIGRGYTF. CDR3 in DNA: TGTGCCAGCAGCCCGGGACAGGGGGCAATCGGACGTGGCTACACCTTC. The chain has TRBV5-4 and TRBJ1-2, with 12 bases matching TRBD1. CDR1 and CDR2 from the germline V gene are SGHNT and YYREEE (reference sequence). The ends lost 4 bases at V and 7 bases at J; junction bases unmatched: 11. The CDR3 spans 16 residues.